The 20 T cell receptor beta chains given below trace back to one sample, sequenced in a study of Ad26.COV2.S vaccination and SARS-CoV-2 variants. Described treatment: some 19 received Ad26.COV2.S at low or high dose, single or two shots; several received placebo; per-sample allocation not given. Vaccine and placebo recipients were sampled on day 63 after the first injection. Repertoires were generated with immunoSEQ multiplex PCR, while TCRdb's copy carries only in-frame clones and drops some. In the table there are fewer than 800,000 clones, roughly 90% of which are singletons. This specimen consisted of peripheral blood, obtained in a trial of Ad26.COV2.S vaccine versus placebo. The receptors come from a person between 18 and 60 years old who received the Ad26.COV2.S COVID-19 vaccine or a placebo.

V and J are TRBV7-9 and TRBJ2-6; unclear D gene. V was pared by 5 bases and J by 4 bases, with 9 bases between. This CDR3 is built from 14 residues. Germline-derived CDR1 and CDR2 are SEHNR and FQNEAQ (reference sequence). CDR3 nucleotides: TGTGCCAGCAGCCGACTGTCCGGGGCCAACGTCCTGACTTTC. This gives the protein CASSRLSGANVLTF.

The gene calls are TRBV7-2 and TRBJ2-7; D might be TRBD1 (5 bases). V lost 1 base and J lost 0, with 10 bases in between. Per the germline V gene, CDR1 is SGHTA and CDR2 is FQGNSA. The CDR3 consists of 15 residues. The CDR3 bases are TGTGCCAGCAGCTTAGGTAGAAGGGGCTCCTACGAGCAGTACTTC. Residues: CASSLGRRGSYEQYF.

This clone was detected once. The CDR3 reads CASSGTVNTGELFF. The CDR3 DNA sequence: TGTGCCAGCAGCGGGACAGTTAACACCGGGGAGCTGTTTTTT. The chain employs TRBV3-1 (or the pseudogene TRBV3-2) and TRBJ2-2; 7 nucleotides agree with TRBD1. The CDR3 sequence is 14 residues long. Germline trimming cut 5 bases from V and 2 bases from J; bases unmatched to any gene: 2. CDR1 LGHDT and CDR2 YNNKEL come from the germline V gene (reference sequence).

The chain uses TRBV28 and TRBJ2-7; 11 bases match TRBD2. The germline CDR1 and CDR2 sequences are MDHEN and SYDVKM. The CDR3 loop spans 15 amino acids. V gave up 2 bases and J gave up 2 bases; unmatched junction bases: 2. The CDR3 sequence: CASSLGLAGTYEQYF. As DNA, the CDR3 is TGTGCCAGCAGTTTAGGACTAGCGGGTACCTACGAGCAGTACTTC.

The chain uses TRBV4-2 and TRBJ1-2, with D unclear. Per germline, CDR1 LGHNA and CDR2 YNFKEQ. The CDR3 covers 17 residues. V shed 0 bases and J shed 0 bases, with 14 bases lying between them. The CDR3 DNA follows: TGTGCCAGCAGCCAAGATGAGGGAACCCCAGCTAACTATGGCTACACCTTC. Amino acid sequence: CASSQDEGTPANYGYTF.

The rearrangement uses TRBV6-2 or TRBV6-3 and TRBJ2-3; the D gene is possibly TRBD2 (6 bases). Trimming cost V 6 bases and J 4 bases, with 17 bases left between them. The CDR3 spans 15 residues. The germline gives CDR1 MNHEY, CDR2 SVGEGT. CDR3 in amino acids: CASSPGLRAADTQYF. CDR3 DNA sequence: TGTGCCAGCAGCCCGGGACTCCGGGCGGCAGATACGCAGTATTTT.

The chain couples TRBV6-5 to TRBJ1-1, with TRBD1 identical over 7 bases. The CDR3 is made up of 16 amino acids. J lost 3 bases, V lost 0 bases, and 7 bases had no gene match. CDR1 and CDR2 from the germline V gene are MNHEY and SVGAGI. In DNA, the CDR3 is TGTGCCAGCAGTTACTCAATGACAGGGTGGGACACTGAAGCTTTCTTT. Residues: CASSYSMTGWDTEAFF.

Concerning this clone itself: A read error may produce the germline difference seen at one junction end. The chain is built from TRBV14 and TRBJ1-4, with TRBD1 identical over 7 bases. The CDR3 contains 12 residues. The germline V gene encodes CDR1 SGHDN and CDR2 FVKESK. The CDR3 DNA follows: TGTGCCAGCAGCCAAGACCTGGACAGGTTGACTTTT. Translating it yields CASSQDLDRLTF.

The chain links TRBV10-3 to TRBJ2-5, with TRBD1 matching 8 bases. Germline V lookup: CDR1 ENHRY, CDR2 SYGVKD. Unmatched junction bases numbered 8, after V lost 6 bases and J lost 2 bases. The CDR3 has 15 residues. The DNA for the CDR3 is TGTGCCATCAGGGGCGGACAGGGTTTGCAAGAGACCCAGTACTTC. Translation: CAIRGGQGLQETQYF.

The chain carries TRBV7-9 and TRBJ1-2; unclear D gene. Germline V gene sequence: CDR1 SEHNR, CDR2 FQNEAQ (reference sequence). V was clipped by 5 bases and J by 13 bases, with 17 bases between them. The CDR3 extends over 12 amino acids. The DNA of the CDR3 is TGTGCCAGCAGCCGTCAAAAGGGAGGGCCCACCTTC. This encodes CASSRQKGGPTF. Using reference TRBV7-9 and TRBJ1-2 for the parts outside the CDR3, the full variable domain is DTGVSQNPRHKITKRGQNVTFRCDPISEHNRLYWYRQTLGQGPEFLTYFQNEAQLEKSRLLSDRFSAERPKGSFSTLEIQRTEQGDSAMYLCASSRQKGGPTFGSGTRLTVV.

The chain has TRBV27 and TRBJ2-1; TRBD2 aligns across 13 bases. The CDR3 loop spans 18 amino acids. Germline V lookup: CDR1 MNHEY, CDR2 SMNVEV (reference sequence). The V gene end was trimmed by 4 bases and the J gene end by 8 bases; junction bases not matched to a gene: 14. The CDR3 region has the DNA TGTGCCAGCAGTTCCTCCCGGACTAGCGGGAGTACAGTCTATGAGCAGTTCTTC. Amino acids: CASSSSRTSGSTVYEQFF.

CDR3 loop: CASRGQVNSNQPQHF. In DNA form, the CDR3 reads TGTGCCAGTAGGGGACAGGTTAATAGCAATCAGCCCCAGCATTTT. This chain links TRBV19 with TRBJ1-5; 8 bases match TRBD1. The CDR3 covers 15 residues. Per the germline V gene, CDR1 is LNHDA and CDR2 is SQIVND (reference sequence). Trimming took 6 bases from V and 0 from J; bases not matched to a gene: 4.

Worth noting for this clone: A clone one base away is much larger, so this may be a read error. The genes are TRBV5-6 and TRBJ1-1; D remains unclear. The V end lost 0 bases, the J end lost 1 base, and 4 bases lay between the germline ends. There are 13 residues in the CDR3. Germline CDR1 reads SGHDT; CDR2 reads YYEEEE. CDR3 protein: CASSLEANTEAFF. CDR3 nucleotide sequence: TGTGCCAGCAGCTTGGAGGCGAACACTGAAGCTTTCTTT.

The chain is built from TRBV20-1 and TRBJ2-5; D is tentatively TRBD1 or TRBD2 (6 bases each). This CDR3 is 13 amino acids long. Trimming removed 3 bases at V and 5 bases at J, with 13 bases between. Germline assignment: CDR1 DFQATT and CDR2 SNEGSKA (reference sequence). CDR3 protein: CSASLGGRETQYF. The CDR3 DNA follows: TGCAGTGCTAGTCTGGGGGGCAGGGAGACCCAGTACTTC.

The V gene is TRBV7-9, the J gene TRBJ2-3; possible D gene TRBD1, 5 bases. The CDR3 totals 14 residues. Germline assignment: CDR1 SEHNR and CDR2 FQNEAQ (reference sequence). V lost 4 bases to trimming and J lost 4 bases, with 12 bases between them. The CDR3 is CASSSRGLADTQYF. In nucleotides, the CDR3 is TGTGCCAGCAGCTCAAGGGGTTTGGCAGATACGCAGTATTTT.

CDR3 nucleotides: TGTGCCAGTAACGAGGCAACAAAAGAGACCCAGTACTTC. It encodes CASNEATKETQYF. The chain employs TRBV19 and TRBJ2-5; no clear D gene. Trimming stripped 7 bases from V and 3 bases from J, with 12 bases between. The CDR3 is 13 residues long. Germline CDR1 is LNHDA and CDR2 is SQIVND (reference sequence).

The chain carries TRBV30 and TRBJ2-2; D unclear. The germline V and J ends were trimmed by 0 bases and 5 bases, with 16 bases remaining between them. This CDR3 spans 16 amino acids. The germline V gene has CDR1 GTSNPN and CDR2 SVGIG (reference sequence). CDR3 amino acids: CAWSVPALSGTGELFF. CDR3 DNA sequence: TGTGCCTGGAGTGTACCGGCCCTGAGTGGGACCGGGGAGCTGTTTTTT.

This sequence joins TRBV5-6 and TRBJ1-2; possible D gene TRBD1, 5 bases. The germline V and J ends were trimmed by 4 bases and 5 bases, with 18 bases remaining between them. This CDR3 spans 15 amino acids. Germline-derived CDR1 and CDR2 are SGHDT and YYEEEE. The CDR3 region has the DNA TGTGCCAGCAGCCCCATGGGGACGATATATTATGGCTACACCTTC. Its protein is CASSPMGTIYYGYTF.

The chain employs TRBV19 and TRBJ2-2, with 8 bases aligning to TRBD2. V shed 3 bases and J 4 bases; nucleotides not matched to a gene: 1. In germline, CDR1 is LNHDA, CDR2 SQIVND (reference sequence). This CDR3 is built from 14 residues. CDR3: CASSIGGGTGELFF. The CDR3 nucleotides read TGTGCCAGTAGTATCGGGGGGGGCACCGGGGAGCTGTTTTTT.

This CDR3 is CARPLAPEQYF. The DNA of the CDR3 is TGTGCCAGACCACTAGCTCCCGAGCAGTACTTC. The rearrangement uses TRBV19 and TRBJ2-7, with a possible D match to TRBD2 (6 bases). Deletions cut 9 bases from V and 6 bases from J, with 12 bases between. CDR3 length: 11 amino acids. CDR1 and CDR2 from the germline V gene are LNHDA and SQIVND (reference sequence).